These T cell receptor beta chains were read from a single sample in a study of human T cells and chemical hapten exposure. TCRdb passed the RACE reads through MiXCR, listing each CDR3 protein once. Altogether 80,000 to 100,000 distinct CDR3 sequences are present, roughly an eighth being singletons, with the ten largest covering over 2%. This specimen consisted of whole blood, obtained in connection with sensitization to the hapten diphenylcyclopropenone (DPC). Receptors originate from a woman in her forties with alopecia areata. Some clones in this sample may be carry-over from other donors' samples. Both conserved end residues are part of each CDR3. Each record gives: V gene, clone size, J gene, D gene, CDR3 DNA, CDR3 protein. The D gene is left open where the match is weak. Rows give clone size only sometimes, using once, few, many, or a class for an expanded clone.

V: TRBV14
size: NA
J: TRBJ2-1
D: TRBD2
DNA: TGTGCCAGCAGCCAGCCCCCACAGGGGGCTAGCGGGAGGGCCTACAATGAGCAGTTCTTC
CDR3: CASSQPPQGASGRAYNEQFF

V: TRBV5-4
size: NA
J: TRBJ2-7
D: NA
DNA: TGTGCCAGCAGCTTGGCCGAGGCAGGCTACGAGCAGTACTTC
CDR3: CASSLAEAGYEQYF

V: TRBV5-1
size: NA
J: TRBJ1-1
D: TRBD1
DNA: TGCGCCAGCAGCCCAATCTACAGGGGGGTGAACACTGAAGCTTTCTTT
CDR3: CASSPIYRGVNTEAFF

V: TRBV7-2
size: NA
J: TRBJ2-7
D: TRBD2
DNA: TGTGCCAGCAGCGAGGGACTAGCGCTTAGCTCCTACGAGCAGTACTTC
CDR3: CASSEGLALSSYEQYF

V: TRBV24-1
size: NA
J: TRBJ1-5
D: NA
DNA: TGTGCCACCAGTGATCCGGGGCTAGGACAGCCCCAGCATTTT
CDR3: CATSDPGLGQPQHF

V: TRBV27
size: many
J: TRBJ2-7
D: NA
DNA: TGTGCCAGCTTCAGTTCCTCCTACGAGCAGTACTTC
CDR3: CASFSSSYEQYF

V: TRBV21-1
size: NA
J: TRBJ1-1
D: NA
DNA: TGTGCCAGCAGCCTACCTGGGTGGGAGGACACTGAAGCTTTCTTT
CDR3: CASSLPGWEDTEAFF

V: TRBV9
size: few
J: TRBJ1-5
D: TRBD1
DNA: TGTGCCAGCAGCGCGAGCGGACAGGGCTATCAGCCCCAGCATTTT
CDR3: CASSASGQGYQPQHF

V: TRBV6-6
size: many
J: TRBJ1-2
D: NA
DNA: TGTGCCAGCAGTTACTGGTCGGGGGACGGGAATGGCTACACCTTC
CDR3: CASSYWSGDGNGYTF

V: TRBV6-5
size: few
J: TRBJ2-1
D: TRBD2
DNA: TGTGCCAGCAGTATTCTAGCGGGACTCCCCCCCAATGAGCAGTTCTTC
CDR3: CASSILAGLPPNEQFF

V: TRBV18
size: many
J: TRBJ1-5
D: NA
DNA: TGTGCCAGCTCACCGCGGGGGGGCAATCAGCCCCAGCATTTT
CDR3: CASSPRGGNQPQHF

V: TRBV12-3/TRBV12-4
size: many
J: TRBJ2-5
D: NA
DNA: TGTGCCAGCAGTCTTATGGGGGACCGAGAGACCCAGTACTTC
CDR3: CASSLMGDRETQYF

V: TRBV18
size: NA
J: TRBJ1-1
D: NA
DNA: TGTGCCAGCTCAATAGACAAGAACACTGAAGCTTTCTTT
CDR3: CASSIDKNTEAFF

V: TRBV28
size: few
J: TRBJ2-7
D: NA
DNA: TGTGCCAGCAGTTTTGGCGCAACCAACTCCTACGAGCAGTACTTC
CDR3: CASSFGATNSYEQYF

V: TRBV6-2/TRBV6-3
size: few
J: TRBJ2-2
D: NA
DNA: TGTGCCAGCAGTTATCTAGAAATTTCTACCGGGGAGCTGTTTTTT
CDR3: CASSYLEISTGELFF

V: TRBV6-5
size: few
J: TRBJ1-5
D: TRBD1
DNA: TGTGCCAGCAGTTACTCTCTCCAGGGGGCTTACCCCCAGCATTTT
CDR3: CASSYSLQGAYPQHF

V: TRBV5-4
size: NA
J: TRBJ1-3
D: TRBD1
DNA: TGTGCCAGCAGCTTCGACAGGGGACGTGGAAACACCATATATTTT
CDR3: CASSFDRGRGNTIYF

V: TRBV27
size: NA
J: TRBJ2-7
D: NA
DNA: TGTGCCAGCAGTTTCGGCCTCCGTACTAGCTACGAGCAGTACTTC
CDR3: CASSFGLRTSYEQYF

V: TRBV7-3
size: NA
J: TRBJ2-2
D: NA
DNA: TGTGCCAGCAGCTGGGGGCTTCGCACCGGGGAGCTGTTTTTT
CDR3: CASSWGLRTGELFF

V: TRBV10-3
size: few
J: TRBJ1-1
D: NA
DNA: TGTGCCATCAGGTGGGACACCCAGGTCCCGGAAGCTTTCTTT
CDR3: CAIRWDTQVPEAFF

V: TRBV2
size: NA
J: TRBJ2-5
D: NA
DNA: TGTGCCAGCAGATCCTCAGTAGGGGACAAAGAGACCCAGTACTTC
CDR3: CASRSSVGDKETQYF

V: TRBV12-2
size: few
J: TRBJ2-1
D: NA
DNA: TGTGCAAGTCGCTTAGCTCGGGTGAGCTCCTACAATGAGCAGTTCTTC
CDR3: CASRLARVSSYNEQFF

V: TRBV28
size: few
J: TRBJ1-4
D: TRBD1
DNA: TGTGCCAGCAGACGGGACAGGGGATTTGGAGAAAAACTGTTTTTT
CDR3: CASRRDRGFGEKLFF

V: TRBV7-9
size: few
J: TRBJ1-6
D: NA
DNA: TGTGCCAGCAGATTACAGGGAAATTCACCCCTCCACTTT
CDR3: CASRLQGNSPLHF

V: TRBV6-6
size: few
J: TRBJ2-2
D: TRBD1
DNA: TGTGCCAGCAGGCCCGACAGGGGGTGGGCCGGGGAGCTGTTTTTT
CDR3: CASRPDRGWAGELFF

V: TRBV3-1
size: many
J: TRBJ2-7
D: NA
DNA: TGTGCCAGCACCCAGGGACCCCCGGAGGGAGAGCAGTACTTC
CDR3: CASTQGPPEGEQYF

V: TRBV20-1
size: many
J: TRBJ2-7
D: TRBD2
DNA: TGCAGTGCACCACGACTAGCGGGAGGGCCCGAGCAGTACTTC
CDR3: CSAPRLAGGPEQYF

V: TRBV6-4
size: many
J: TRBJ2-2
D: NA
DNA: TGTGCCAGCAGCGGGAGCCCCGGCACCGGGGAGCTGTTTTTT
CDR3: CASSGSPGTGELFF

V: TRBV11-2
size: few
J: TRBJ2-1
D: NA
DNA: TGTGCCAGCAGCTTAGGGGAGCGAGAGCCGCAGTTCTTC
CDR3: CASSLGEREPQFF

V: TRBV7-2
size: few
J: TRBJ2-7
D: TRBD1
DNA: TGTGCCAGCAGCTCGACCGGGACAGGGCACTACGAGCAGTACTTC
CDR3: CASSSTGTGHYEQYF

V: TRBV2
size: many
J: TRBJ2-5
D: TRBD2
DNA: TGTGCCAGCACACTAGCGGGGGAGGAAGAGACCCAGTACTTC
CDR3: CASTLAGEEETQYF

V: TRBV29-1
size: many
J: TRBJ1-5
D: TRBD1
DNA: TGCAGCGTTGGGACAGGCAACAATCAGCCCCAGCATTTT
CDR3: CSVGTGNNQPQHF

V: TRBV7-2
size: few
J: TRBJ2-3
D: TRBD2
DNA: TGTGCCAGCAGCTTAGTCGGGCTAGCGGACACAGATACGCAGTATTTT
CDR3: CASSLVGLADTDTQYF

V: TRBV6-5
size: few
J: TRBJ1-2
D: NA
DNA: TGTGCCAGCAGAGAAACGACAGTGAGCTATGGCTACACCTTC
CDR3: CASRETTVSYGYTF

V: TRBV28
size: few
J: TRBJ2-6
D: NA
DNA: TGTGCCAGCAGTTTACAGGGGAGGGGACGTGGGGCCAACGTCCTGACTTTC
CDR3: CASSLQGRGRGANVLTF

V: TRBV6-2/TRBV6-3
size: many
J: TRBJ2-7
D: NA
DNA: TGTGCCAGCAGCCTACTGGGGGGCCGGCGGGGCCTTGGGGAGCAGTACTTC
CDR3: CASSLLGGRRGLGEQYF

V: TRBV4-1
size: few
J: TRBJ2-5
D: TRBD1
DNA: TGCGCCAGCAGCCAGACAGGGGTCGGGGAGACCCAGTACTTC
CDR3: CASSQTGVGETQYF

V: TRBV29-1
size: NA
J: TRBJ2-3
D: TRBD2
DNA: TGCAGCGCTGAGCTAGCGGGGGTCCGGGATACGCAGTATTTT
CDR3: CSAELAGVRDTQYF

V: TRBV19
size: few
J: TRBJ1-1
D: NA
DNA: TGTGCCAGTAGTATAGGCGGCGAAAACACTGAAGCTTTCTTT
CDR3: CASSIGGENTEAFF

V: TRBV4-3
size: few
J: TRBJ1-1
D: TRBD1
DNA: TGCGCCAGCAGCCAAGTGACAGGGGGATTCACTGAAGCTTTCTTT
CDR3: CASSQVTGGFTEAFF

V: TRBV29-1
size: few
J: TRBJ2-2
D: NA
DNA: TGCAGCGCGCTTAGACCAAACACCGGGGAGCTGTTTTTT
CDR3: CSALRPNTGELFF

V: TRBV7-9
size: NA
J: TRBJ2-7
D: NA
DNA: TGTGCCAGCAGCTTCGAGGGTTTTCCCTACGAGCAGTACTTC
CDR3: CASSFEGFPYEQYF

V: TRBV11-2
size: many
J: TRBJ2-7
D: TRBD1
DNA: TGTGCCAGCAGCAAGACAGGGAAGGTGACCTACGAGCAGTACTTC
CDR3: CASSKTGKVTYEQYF

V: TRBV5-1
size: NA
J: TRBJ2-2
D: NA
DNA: TGCGCCAGCAGCTTGGACAGGGAATCCCACACCGGGGAGCTGTTTTTT
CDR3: CASSLDRESHTGELFF

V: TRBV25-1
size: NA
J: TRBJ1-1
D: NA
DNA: TGTGCCAGCAGTGAATACGGGAGGGGGGCAAACACTGAAGCTTTCTTT
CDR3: CASSEYGRGANTEAFF

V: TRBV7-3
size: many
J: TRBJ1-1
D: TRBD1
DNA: TGTGCCAGCAGCTTAAAGCCGGGACAGGGAAACACTGAAGCTTTCTTT
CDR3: CASSLKPGQGNTEAFF

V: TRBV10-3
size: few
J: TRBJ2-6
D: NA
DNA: TGTGCCATCAGTGAGTATTTCCTCTCTGGGGCCAACGTCCTGACTTTC
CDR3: CAISEYFLSGANVLTF

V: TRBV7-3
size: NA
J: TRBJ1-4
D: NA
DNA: TGTGCCAGCAGCTCGACAGGAGGGGAAAAACTGTTTTTT
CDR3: CASSSTGGEKLFF

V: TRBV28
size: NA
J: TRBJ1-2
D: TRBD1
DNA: TGTGCCAGCAGACCACAGGGGTTAGCTAACTATGGCTACACCTTC
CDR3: CASRPQGLANYGYTF

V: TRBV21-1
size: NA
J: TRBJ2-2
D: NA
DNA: TGTGCCAGCAAACAGAAGGCCGGGGAGCTGTTTTTT
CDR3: CASKQKAGELFF

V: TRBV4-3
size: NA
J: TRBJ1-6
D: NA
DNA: TGCGCCAGCAGCCAAGAACCCCTTTCACCCCTCCACTTT
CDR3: CASSQEPLSPLHF

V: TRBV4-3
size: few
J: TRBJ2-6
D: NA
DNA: TGCGCCAGCAGCCAAGAGGTCCGATCCCTCTCTGGGGCCAACGTCCTGACTTTC
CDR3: CASSQEVRSLSGANVLTF

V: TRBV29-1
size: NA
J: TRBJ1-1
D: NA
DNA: TGCAGCGTTGCGCTCATGAACACTGAAGCTTTCTTT
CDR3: CSVALMNTEAFF

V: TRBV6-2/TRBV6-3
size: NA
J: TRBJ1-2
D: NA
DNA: TGTGCCAGCAGCCTAGGCACCAACTATGGCTACACCTTC
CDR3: CASSLGTNYGYTF

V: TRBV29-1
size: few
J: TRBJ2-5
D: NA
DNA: TGCAGCGCGCTCGACGCGGACGAGACCCAGTACTTC
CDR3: CSALDADETQYF

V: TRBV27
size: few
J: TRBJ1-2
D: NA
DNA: TGTGCCAGCAAGACGACAGGTCACTATGGCTACACCTTC
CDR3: CASKTTGHYGYTF